The 26 T cell receptor beta chains given below trace back to one sample, sequenced in a study of blood T cells in healthy people across ages (dated by TCRdb to the mid-2010s). The protocol used for the library was 5' RACE. The second PCR ran for roughly 7 to 12 cycles and used a J-beta primer mix along with a sample-barcoded 5' primer. The public reads were run again by TCRdb, first through fastp at Q25 and then through MiXCR, and only productive beta chains were kept. Each entry merges the rows of one CDR3 protein and shows their most common DNA and genes. The table for this sample lists roughly 1.9 million distinct CDR3 sequences; around 40% of them were counted only once. More than 20% of the sample rests with the top ten. The material sequenced was blood. These receptors all stem from a human donor in good health.

The chain recombines TRBV5-4 with TRBJ2-7; maybe TRBD2 (5 bases). From germline, CDR1 is SGHNT and CDR2 YYREEE (reference sequence). V was pared by 4 bases and J by 2 bases, with 16 bases between. The CDR3 covers 15 residues. CDR3 coding DNA: TGTGCCAGCAGCGGCGGGCTGGCACCCACCTACGAGCAGTACTTC. Residues: CASSGGLAPTYEQYF.

The chain has TRBV29-1 and TRBJ2-3, with 7 bases identical to TRBD2. Germline-derived CDR1 and CDR2 are SQVTM and ANQGSEA. Germline trimming cut 7 bases from V and 6 bases from J; bases unmatched to any gene: 4. The length of the CDR3 is 11 residues. CDR3 DNA sequence: TGCAGCGGGGAGGGCAGGGATACGCAGTATTTT. Its translation is CSGEGRDTQYF.

The chain is built from TRBV15 and TRBJ2-1; 7 nucleotides align to TRBD1. CDR1 is LNHNV and CDR2 is YYDKDF in the germline V gene (reference sequence). CDR3 size: 14 residues. Unmatched junction bases numbered 6, after V lost 5 bases and J lost 5 bases. The CDR3: CATSLRGRHNEQFF. The CDR3 DNA reads as TGTGCCACCAGCTTGAGGGGGCGGCACAATGAGCAGTTCTTC.

The chain carries TRBV7-9 and TRBJ2-7; 7 bases map to TRBD1. Germline CDR1 is SEHNR and CDR2 is FQNEAQ (reference sequence). The length of the CDR3 is 12 residues. V lost 3 bases, J lost 6 bases, and 2 bases stayed unmatched. CDR3 sequence (DNA): TGTGCCAGCAGCTTCGACAGGGCCGAGCAGTACTTC. This translates into CASSFDRAEQYF.

This chain connects TRBV5-1 to TRBJ2-1; 13 nucleotides line up with TRBD2. Trimming removed 1 base from V and 9 bases from J; junction bases left unmatched: 10. The CDR3 contains 17 residues. The V gene's germline CDR1 is SGHRS and CDR2 YFSETQ. The CDR3 sequence: CASSLTTKLAGGFEQFF. DNA of the CDR3: TGCGCCAGCAGCTTGACAACAAAACTAGCGGGGGGGTTTGAGCAGTTCTTC. Combining the CDR3 with reference TRBV5-1 and TRBJ2-1 gives the whole variable domain KAGVTQTPRYLIKTRGQQVTLSCSPISGHRSVSWYQQTPGQGLQFLFEYFSETQRNKGNFPGRFSGRQFSNSRSEMNVSTLELGDSALYLCASSLTTKLAGGFEQFFGPGTRLTVL.

V gene TRBV4-3 combines with J gene TRBJ1-1; D is perhaps TRBD1 (5 bases). CDR1 and CDR2 (germline): LGHNA, YSLEER. The CDR3 has 15 residues. The V end lost 4 bases, the J end lost 0 bases, and 12 bases lay between the germline ends. The CDR3 region is CASSRSGAMNTEAFF. Here the CDR3 DNA reads TGCGCCAGCAGCCGGAGTGGGGCCATGAACACTGAAGCTTTCTTT.

The chain links TRBV7-6 to TRBJ2-7; possibly TRBD2 for D (6 bases). Germline V gives CDR1 SGHVS, CDR2 FNYEAQ. The CDR3 loop spans 15 amino acids. The germline V and J ends were trimmed by 5 bases and 6 bases, with 20 bases remaining between them. Here the CDR3 reads CASSPQKGQAGEQYF. DNA of the CDR3: TGTGCCAGCAGCCCACAAAAAGGGCAAGCGGGCGAGCAGTACTTC.

V usage is TRBV27 and J usage is TRBJ2-7, with D perhaps matching TRBD1 or TRBD2 (6 bases each). The CDR3 extends over 13 amino acids. The V end lost 5 bases, the J end lost 7 bases, and 15 bases lay between the germline ends. From germline, CDR1 is MNHEY and CDR2 SMNVEV (reference sequence). The CDR3 spells CASSPRGAREQYF. For the CDR3, the DNA is TGTGCCAGCAGTCCAAGGGGGGCGAGGGAGCAGTACTTC.

This clonotype was observed once. The chain has TRBV12-3 or TRBV12-4 and TRBJ1-5; D is ambiguous. The CDR3 totals 17 residues. The V gene lost 2 bases and the J gene lost 0 bases, with 14 bases spanning the gap. CDR3 region: CASSLSSPSYSNQPQHF. In DNA form, the CDR3 reads TGTGCCAGCAGTTTATCTTCCCCCTCTTATAGCAATCAGCCCCAGCATTTT.

A few counts support this clonotype. The J gene is TRBJ1-1, the V gene TRBV29-1; the D gene is possibly TRBD1 (5 bases). Germline lookup yields CDR1 SQVTM and CDR2 ANQGSEA. Between the trimmed V and J ends, which lost 4 bases and 6 bases, there was a span of 15 bases. The CDR3 runs 13 residues. CDR3 bases: TGCAGCGTTGCAGGGTTTCATTTGGCTGAAGCTTTCTTT. Its translation is CSVAGFHLAEAFF.

This clonotype showed up just a few times. The chain links TRBV20-1 to TRBJ2-6; D not resolved. CDR1 is DFQATT and CDR2 is SNEGSKA in the germline V gene (reference sequence). Trimming shortened V by 1 base and J by 0 bases, and 4 bases separated the two germline ends. The length of the CDR3 is 14 residues. The CDR3 here is CSARANSGANVLTF. CDR3 nucleotide sequence: TGCAGTGCTAGAGCCAACTCTGGGGCCAACGTCCTGACTTTC.

This chain connects TRBV9 to TRBJ2-5; D possibly corresponds to TRBD2 (6 bases). The CDR3 has 15 residues. Trimming shortened V by 3 bases and J by 5 bases, and 17 bases separated the two germline ends. Germline V gene lookup returns CDR1 SGDLS and CDR2 YYNGEE. CDR3 in DNA: TGTGCCAGCAGCGCCGGACTAACTGCCATTGAGACCCAGTACTTC. Residues: CASSAGLTAIETQYF.

V usage is TRBV20-1 and J usage is TRBJ1-2; D unclear. The CDR3 is 14 residues long. Germline V gene data show CDR1 as DFQATT and CDR2 as SNEGSKA (reference sequence). The V end was cut by 6 bases, the J end by 4 bases, with 18 bases between. CDR3 amino acids: CSAPKNVGFYGYTF. The CDR3 region has the DNA TGCAGTGCCCCTAAGAATGTGGGTTTCTATGGCTACACCTTC.

The CDR3 bases are TGTGCCAGCAGCTTTAGGCCTAGCGGGGGCACTCACCAAGAGACCCAGTACTTC. It codes for CASSFRPSGGTHQETQYF. The V call is TRBV7-6, the J call TRBJ2-5; 10 positions match TRBD2. Germline loops: CDR1 SGHVS, CDR2 FNYEAQ. V shed 3 bases and J 0 bases; nucleotides not matched to a gene: 10. The length of the CDR3 is 18 residues.

The V gene is TRBV5-1, the J gene TRBJ2-1; D perhaps matches TRBD2 (6 bases). Germline loops: CDR1 SGHRS, CDR2 YFSETQ. The ends were cut back, 0 bases at V and 7 bases at J, with 11 bases in the middle. The CDR3 length is 14 residues. The CDR3 nucleotides read TGCGCCAGCAGCTTGGGACTAGGGAGGAATGAGCAGTTCTTC. It specifies CASSLGLGRNEQFF.

CDR3 coding DNA: TGTGCCAGCAGCCCCTATGCGGGGATGGTGTCACCCCTCCACTTT. Its protein product is CASSPYAGMVSPLHF. The chain joins TRBV7-2 to TRBJ1-6, with D unclear. Germline assignment: CDR1 SGHTA and CDR2 FQGNSA. The CDR3 spans 15 residues. V was clipped by 5 bases and J by 10 bases, with 18 bases between them.

V and J are TRBV4-2 and TRBJ2-4; D is possibly TRBD2 (6 bases). The DNA end lines up better with TRBJ2-7; the J call may be wrong. CDR1 and CDR2 from the germline V gene are LGHNA and YNFKEQ. The CDR3 is 16 residues long. Here the CDR3 DNA reads TGTGCCAGCAGCCAAGGTACGGGACTTACTTCCTACGAGCAGTACTTC. Residues: CASSQGTGLTSYEQYF.

There are a few counts of this clonotype. The rearrangement joins TRBV9 to TRBJ2-4, with TRBD1 as a possible D gene (5 bases). The end of the DNA fits TRBJ2-7 better, so the J call may be wrong. The CDR3 covers 15 residues. Germline values: CDR1 SGDLS, CDR2 YYNGEE. CDR3 residues: CASSDHDSALYEQYF. CDR3 DNA: TGTGCCAGCAGCGACCACGACAGTGCCCTCTACGAGCAGTACTTC.

This chain uses TRBV7-9 with TRBJ2-3; the D gene is possibly TRBD1 (6 bases). Germline V gene sequence: CDR1 SEHNR, CDR2 FQNEAQ (reference sequence). V shed 9 bases and J shed 2 bases, with 18 bases lying between them. CDR3 length: 15 amino acids. CDR3 nucleotides: TGTGCCAGTAGTATAGTTTGGGACAACACAGATACGCAGTATTTT. Amino acid sequence: CASSIVWDNTDTQYF.

This clonotype was picked up a small number of times. The CDR3 DNA sequence: TGTGCCAGCAGCCAACTAGCGGGGGAGGGGGAAGAGACCCAGTACTTC. Its translation is CASSQLAGEGEETQYF. The J gene is TRBJ2-5, the V gene TRBV4-2; 10 bases align to TRBD2. The CDR3 is made up of 16 amino acids. The J segment lost 3 bases and the V segment lost 2 bases, leaving 6 bases of the junction unmatched. Germline V CDR1 and CDR2: LGHNA, YNFKEQ.

V usage is TRBV20-1 and J usage is TRBJ2-1, with TRBD2 matching 7 bases. V lost 3 bases and J lost 9; bases outside the gene matches: 14. Germline values: CDR1 DFQATT, CDR2 SNEGSKA (reference sequence). This CDR3 region has 15 residues. This chain's CDR3 is CSASYQRGGICEQFF. The CDR3 coding sequence is TGCAGTGCTAGTTATCAGCGGGGCGGCATTTGTGAGCAGTTCTTC.

The genes are TRBV27 and TRBJ1-2; the D is unclear. V was shortened by 3 bases and J by 6 bases, with 11 bases between the two germline ends. CDR1 is MNHEY and CDR2 is SMNVEV in the germline V gene (reference sequence). The CDR3 loop spans 13 amino acids. Written as DNA, the CDR3 is TGTGCCAGCAGTTTTGGGTTTGGGGATGGCTACACCTTC. Encoded protein: CASSFGFGDGYTF.

This chain uses TRBV4-1 with TRBJ1-2, with D unresolved. Germline CDR1 and CDR2: MGHRA and YSYEKL. The CDR3 extends over 16 amino acids. V lost 3 bases and J lost 4, with 18 bases in between. The CDR3 sequence: CASSHAWPGGGYGYTF. As DNA, the CDR3 is TGCGCCAGCAGCCACGCTTGGCCGGGAGGAGGCTATGGCTACACCTTC.

This clonotype has only a few counts. The rearrangement joins TRBV4-3 to TRBJ1-4; D is uncertain. Per the germline V gene, CDR1 is LGHNA and CDR2 is YSLEER. This CDR3 region has 16 residues. The germline V and J ends were trimmed by 3 bases and 3 bases, with 14 bases remaining between them. For the CDR3, the DNA is TGCGCCAGCAGCCAGGAGATGGGGTCGGCTAATGAAAAACTGTTTTTT. Its protein is CASSQEMGSANEKLFF.

About this clonotype: One end of the junction varies from germline; a read error may be responsible. The V gene is TRBV12-3 or TRBV12-4, the J gene TRBJ1-5, with a possible D match to TRBD1 (5 bases). The CDR3 extends over 16 amino acids. The CDR3 is CVSSWGGAKGNQPQHF. In DNA, the CDR3 is TGTGTCAGCAGCTGGGGAGGGGCGAAAGGCAATCAGCCCCAGCATTTT.

The V gene is TRBV20-1, the J gene TRBJ2-3; 7 nucleotides agree with TRBD2. The trim removed 5 bases at V and 2 bases at J, leaving 1 base unmatched. Germline V lookup: CDR1 DFQATT, CDR2 SNEGSKA (reference sequence). The CDR3 runs 12 residues. The CDR3 protein is CSAERDTDTQYF. CDR3 sequence (DNA): TGCAGTGCTGAGCGGGACACAGATACGCAGTATTTT.